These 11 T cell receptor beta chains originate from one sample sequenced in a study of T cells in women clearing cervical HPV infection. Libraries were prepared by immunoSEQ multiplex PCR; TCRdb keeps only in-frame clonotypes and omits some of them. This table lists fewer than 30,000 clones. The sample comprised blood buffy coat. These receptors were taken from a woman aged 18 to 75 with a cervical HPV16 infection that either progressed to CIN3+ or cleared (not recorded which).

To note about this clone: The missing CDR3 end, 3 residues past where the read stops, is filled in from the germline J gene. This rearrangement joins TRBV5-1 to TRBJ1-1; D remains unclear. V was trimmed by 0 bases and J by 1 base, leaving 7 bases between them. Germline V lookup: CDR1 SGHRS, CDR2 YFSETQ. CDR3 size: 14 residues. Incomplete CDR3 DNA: TGCGCCAGCAGCTTGGCTCTCTCGAACACTGAA. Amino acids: CASSLALSNTE. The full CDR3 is CASSLALSNTEAFF.

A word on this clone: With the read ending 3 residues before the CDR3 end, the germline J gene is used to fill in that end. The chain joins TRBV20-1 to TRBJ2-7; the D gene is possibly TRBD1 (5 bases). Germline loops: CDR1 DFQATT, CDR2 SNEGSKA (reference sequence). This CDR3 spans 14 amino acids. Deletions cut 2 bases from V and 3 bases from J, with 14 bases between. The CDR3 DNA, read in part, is TGCAGTGCTAGACCGCCAGGGTCCGACTACGAG. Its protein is CSARPPGSDYE. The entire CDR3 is CSARPPGSDYEQYF.

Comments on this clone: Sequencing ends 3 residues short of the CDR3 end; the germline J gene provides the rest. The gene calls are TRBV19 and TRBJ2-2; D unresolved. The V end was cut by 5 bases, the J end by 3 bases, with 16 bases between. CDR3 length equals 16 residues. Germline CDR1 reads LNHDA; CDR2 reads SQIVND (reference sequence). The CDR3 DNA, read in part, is TGTGCCAGTAGTTCCTCTAGGAATGGGTACACCGGGGAG. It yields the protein CASSSSRNGYTGE. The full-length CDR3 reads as CASSSSRNGYTGELFF.

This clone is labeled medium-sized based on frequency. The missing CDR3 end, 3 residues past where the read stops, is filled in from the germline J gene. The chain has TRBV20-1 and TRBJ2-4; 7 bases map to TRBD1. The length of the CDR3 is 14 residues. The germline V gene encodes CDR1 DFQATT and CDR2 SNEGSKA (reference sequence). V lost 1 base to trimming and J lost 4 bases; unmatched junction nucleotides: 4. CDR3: CSARGIQGKNIQYF. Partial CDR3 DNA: TGCAGTGCTAGAGGCATACAGGGGAAAAACATT.

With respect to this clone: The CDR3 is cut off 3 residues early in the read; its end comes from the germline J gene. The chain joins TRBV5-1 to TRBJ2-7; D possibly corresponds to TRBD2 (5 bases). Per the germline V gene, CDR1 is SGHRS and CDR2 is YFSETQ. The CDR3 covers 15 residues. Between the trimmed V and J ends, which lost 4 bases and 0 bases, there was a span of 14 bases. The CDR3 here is CASSGNLASSYEQYF. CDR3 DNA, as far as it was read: TGCGCCAGCAGCGGTAATCTAGCTTCCTCCTACGAG. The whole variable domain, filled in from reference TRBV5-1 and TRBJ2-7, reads KAGVTQTPRYLIKTRGQQVTLSCSPISGHRSVSWYQQTPGQGLQFLFEYFSETQRNKGNFPGRFSGRQFSNSRSEMNVSTLELGDSALYLCASSGNLASSYEQYFGPGTRLTVT.

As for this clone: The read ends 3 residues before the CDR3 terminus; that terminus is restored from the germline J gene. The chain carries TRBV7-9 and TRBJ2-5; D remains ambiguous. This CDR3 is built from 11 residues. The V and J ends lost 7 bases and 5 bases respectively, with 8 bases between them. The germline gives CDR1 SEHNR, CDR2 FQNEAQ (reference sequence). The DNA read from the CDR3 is TGTGCCAGCAAGGTTCTCGAGACC. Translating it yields CASKVLET. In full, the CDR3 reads CASKVLETQYF.

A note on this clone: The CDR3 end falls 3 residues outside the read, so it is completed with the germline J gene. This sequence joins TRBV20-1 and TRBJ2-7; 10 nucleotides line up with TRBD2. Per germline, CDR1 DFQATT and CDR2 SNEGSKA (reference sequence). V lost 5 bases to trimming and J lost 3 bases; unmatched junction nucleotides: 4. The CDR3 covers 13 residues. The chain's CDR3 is CSALLAGGYEQYF. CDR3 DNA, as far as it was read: TGCAGTGCTTTATTAGCGGGGGGCTACGAG.

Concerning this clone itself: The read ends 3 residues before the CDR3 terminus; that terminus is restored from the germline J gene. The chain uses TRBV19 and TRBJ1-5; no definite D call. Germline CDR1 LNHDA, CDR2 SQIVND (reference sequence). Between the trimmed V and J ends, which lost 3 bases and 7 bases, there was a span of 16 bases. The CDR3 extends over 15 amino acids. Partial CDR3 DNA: TGTGCCAGTAGTATGCCACGGGGTTGGGGACAGCCC. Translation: CASSMPRGWGQP. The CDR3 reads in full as CASSMPRGWGQPQHF.

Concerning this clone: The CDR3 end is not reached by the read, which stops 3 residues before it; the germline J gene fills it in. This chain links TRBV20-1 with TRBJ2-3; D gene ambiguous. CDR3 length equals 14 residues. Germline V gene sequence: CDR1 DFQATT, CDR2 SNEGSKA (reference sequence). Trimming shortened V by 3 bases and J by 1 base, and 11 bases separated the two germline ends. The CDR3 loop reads CSASEPMGTDTQYF. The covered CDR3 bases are TGCAGTGCTAGTGAGCCCATGGGCACAGATACG.

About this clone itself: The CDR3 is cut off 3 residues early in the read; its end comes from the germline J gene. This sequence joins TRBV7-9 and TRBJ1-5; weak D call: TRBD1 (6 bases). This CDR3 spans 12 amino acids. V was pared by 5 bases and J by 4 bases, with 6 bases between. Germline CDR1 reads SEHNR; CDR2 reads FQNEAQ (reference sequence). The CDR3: CASSQGNQPQHF. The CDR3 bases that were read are TGTGCCAGCAGCCAGGGGAATCAGCCC.

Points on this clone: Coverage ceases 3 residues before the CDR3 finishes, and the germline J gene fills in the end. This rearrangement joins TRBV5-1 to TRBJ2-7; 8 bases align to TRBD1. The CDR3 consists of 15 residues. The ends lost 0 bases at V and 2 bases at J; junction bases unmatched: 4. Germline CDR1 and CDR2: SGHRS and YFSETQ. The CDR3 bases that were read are TGCGCCAGCAGCTTGGAGGGACAGGTGACCTACGAG. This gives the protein CASSLEGQVTYE. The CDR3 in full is CASSLEGQVTYEQYF.